Shown below are 10 T cell receptor beta chains from a single sample sequenced in a study of CXCR3-negative and CXCR3-positive naive CD8 T cells. cDNA libraries for TRB were generated by 5' RACE incorporating UMI labels. Following a re-call of the 5' RACE reads, TCRdb has one entry per CDR3 protein and lacks DNA. With fewer than 55,000 distinct CDR3 sequences in the sample, the ten largest clones hold approximately 1.5%. The sample comprised naive CXCR3- CD8+ T cells from blood. As for subset: CD45RO-CCR7+CD27+CD95- naive CD8+ T cells lacking CXCR3 (TNR3-). The receptors were sampled from a human donor in good health. Some clones in this sample may be carry-over from other donors' samples.

The chain has TRBV7-3 and TRBJ2-1; TCRdb selects TRBD2, and the lack of DNA leaves this call unchecked. The V gene's germline CDR1 is SGHTA and CDR2 FQGTGA. The CDR3 covers 15 residues. The CDR3 reads CASSSGTTSYNEQFF.

The J gene is TRBJ2-3, the V gene TRBV28; TCRdb outputs TRBD1, but without DNA this stays unchecked. CDR1 is MDHEN and CDR2 is SYDVKM in the germline V gene. The CDR3 spans 16 residues. The CDR3 is CASSTPGGGPTDTQYF.

The chain carries TRBV29-1 and TRBJ2-1; as DNA is missing, the TRBD2 call by TCRdb cannot be tested. This CDR3 spans 14 amino acids. CDR1 is SQVTM, CDR2 ANQGSEA, per germline. The CDR3 here is CSVGDGLRRNEQFF.

The rearrangement uses TRBV29-1 and TRBJ1-2. The CDR3 spans 13 residues. Germline V gene data show CDR1 as SQVTM and CDR2 as ANQGSEA. CDR3 residues: CSVEDRGYYGYTF.

This chain uses TRBV27 with TRBJ1-2; TCRdb names TRBD1, which stays unverified in the absence of DNA. The CDR3 covers 20 residues. Germline CDR1 and CDR2: MNHEY and SMNVEV (reference sequence). The CDR3 here is CASSFRARDRGQGTNYGYTF.

This chain uses TRBV29-1 with TRBJ2-7; TCRdb lists TRBD1, though no DNA is available to test this call. The CDR3 has 14 amino acids. Germline V gene lookup returns CDR1 SQVTM and CDR2 ANQGSEA. This chain's CDR3 is CSGPGTGRTYEQYF.

This rearrangement joins TRBV7-3 to TRBJ2-1; TCRdb outputs TRBD2, but without DNA this stays unchecked. In germline, CDR1 is SGHTA, CDR2 FQGTGA. This CDR3 is 15 amino acids long. CDR3 sequence: CASSLTSGGYNEQFF.

The chain has TRBV29-1 and TRBJ2-7; there is no DNA to check the TCRdb D call of TRBD2. The length of the CDR3 is 15 residues. Germline lookup yields CDR1 SQVTM and CDR2 ANQGSEA. The CDR3 loop is CSVEAPGLADYEQYF.

Judged by frequency, this clonotype is medium-sized. The chain employs TRBV9 and TRBJ2-2. The CDR3 has 17 residues. Germline V gene sequence: CDR1 SGDLS, CDR2 YYNGEE. CDR3 sequence: CASSAHQEFSNTGELFF. Together with reference TRBV9 and TRBJ2-2, the CDR3 gives the full variable domain: DSGVTQTPKHLITATGQRVTLRCSPRSGDLSVYWYQQSLDQGLQFLIQYYNGEERAKGNILERFSAQQFPDLHSELNLSSLELGDSALYFCASSAHQEFSNTGELFFGEGSRLTVL.

This rearrangement joins TRBV12-5 to TRBJ2-7. The CDR3 runs to 13 residues. Germline V gene sequence: CDR1 LGHNT, CDR2 FRNRAP. The CDR3 spells CASEGRGSYEQYF.